The 8 T cell receptor beta chains below all came from one sample that was sequenced in a study of shared clonotypes between healthy human individuals. This table comes from immunoSEQ multiplex PCR, and its TCRdb copy is limited to in-frame clones, with some not included. This sample has 2 million to 2.5 million clones, with around 95% found just once. The specimen sequenced was naive CD4+ T cells sorted from blood. As for subset: CD45RA+ positively selected. The source is a man younger than 35 in good health.

Remarks on this clone: The same CDR3 arises from other DNA sequences in this sample as well. V gene TRBV5-1 combines with J gene TRBJ2-7; 9 nucleotides match TRBD1. CDR1 is SGHRS, CDR2 YFSETQ, per germline. The V segment lost 5 bases and the J segment 3 bases; nucleotides outside the gene matches: 6. The CDR3 contains 14 residues. The DNA of the CDR3 is TGCGCCAGCAGTCCGGGACAGGGCCTCTACGAGCAGTACTTC. Translation: CASSPGQGLYEQYF.

The rearrangement links TRBV5-1 to TRBJ2-2, with D perhaps TRBD1 or TRBD2 (5 bases each). CDR1 is SGHRS, CDR2 YFSETQ, per germline. The CDR3 contains 16 residues. V lost 4 bases and J lost 5, with 18 bases in between. CDR3 bases: TGCGCCAGCAGCCCCTCCGTCAGGGAGAGTACCGGGGAGCTGTTTTTT. It codes for CASSPSVRESTGELFF.

The chain carries TRBV7-9 and TRBJ2-7, with D maybe TRBD2 (5 bases). With 2 bases removed from V and 5 bases from J, the gap between germline ends came to 13 bases. The CDR3 is 14 amino acids. The germline V gene has CDR1 SEHNR and CDR2 FQNEAQ (reference sequence). The CDR3 region has the DNA TGTGCCAGCAGCTTAATGGAGACTAACGACGAGCAGTACTTC. Residues: CASSLMETNDEQYF. Complete variable domain (other parts from reference TRBV7-9 and TRBJ2-7): DTGVSQNPRHKITKRGQNVTFRCDPISEHNRLYWYRQTLGQGPEFLTYFQNEAQLEKSRLLSDRFSAERPKGSFSTLEIQRTEQGDSAMYLCASSLMETNDEQYFGPGTRLTVT.

The chain carries TRBV6-6 and TRBJ1-6; weak D call: TRBD1 (5 bases). This CDR3 region has 13 residues. Per germline, CDR1 MNHNY and CDR2 SVGAGI (reference sequence). The V end was cut by 5 bases, the J end by 8 bases, with 10 bases between. The CDR3 DNA reads TGTGCCAGCAGTACGACAGCGGATTCACCCCTCCACTTT. Its protein is CASSTTADSPLHF.

Remarks on this clone: The junction shows a germline mismatch at one end, possibly a read error. The same CDR3 is also encoded by other DNA sequences in this sample. The rearrangement uses TRBV2 and TRBJ1-1; no clear D gene. The CDR3 is 11 residues long. Germline V lookup: CDR1 SNHLY, CDR2 FYNNEI. In DNA, the CDR3 is TGTGCGAGCACAATGAACACTGAAGCTTTCTTT. This gives the protein CASTMNTEAFF.

Concerning this clone itself: The sample holds other DNA sequences that translate to the same CDR3. The CDR3 nucleotides read TGCGCCAGCAGCTTGGAACAGGGGGGTTCACCCCTCCACTTT. This translates into CASSLEQGGSPLHF. This chain connects TRBV5-1 to TRBJ1-6; TRBD1 matches at 8 bases. The J segment lost 9 bases and the V segment lost 0 bases, leaving 2 bases of the junction unmatched. CDR1 and CDR2 (germline): SGHRS, YFSETQ. The CDR3 totals 14 residues.

The chain uses TRBV5-1 and TRBJ2-7, with D perhaps assigned TRBD1 or TRBD2 (6 bases each). Germline V lookup: CDR1 SGHRS, CDR2 YFSETQ. The ends were cut back, 3 bases at V and 5 bases at J, with 12 bases in the middle. This CDR3 is built from 13 residues. CDR3 amino acids: CASSSLRGDEQYF. The CDR3 nucleotides read TGCGCCAGCAGCTCCCTGAGGGGGGACGAGCAGTACTTC.

V usage is TRBV11-2 and J usage is TRBJ2-7, with 9 bases aligning to TRBD1. In germline, CDR1 is SGHAT, CDR2 FQNNGV. The CDR3 spans 16 residues. Trimming took 5 bases from V and 5 from J; bases not matched to a gene: 13. The CDR3 DNA is TGTGCCAGCAGCCGACCTGTAGGACAGGGGAATAACGAGCAGTACTTC. Its protein is CASSRPVGQGNNEQYF.